This passage covers 28 T cell receptor beta chains from one sample sequenced in a study of CD8 T cells in ankylosing spondylitis. TCRdb reprocessed the 5' RACE reads with MiXCR, giving one entry per CDR3 protein. Found here are about 210,000 distinct CDR3 sequences, about 6.7% of them singletons; the top ten hold around 14%. The study's findings and limits: Characteristic of ankylosing spondylitis blood, it appeared, was a TCR beta motif comprising several highly homologous variants.

Their recognized antigens are unknown. The sequencing input was blood, either unsorted or a sorted T cell fraction (not recorded which). The receptor source for this set is a male donor with ankylosing spondylitis.

There are many counts of this clonotype. The V call is TRBV20-1, the J call TRBJ2-3, with 9 positions matching TRBD1. CDR1 and CDR2 from the germline V gene are DFQATT and SNEGSKA (reference sequence). The CDR3 has 14 residues. Unmatched junction bases numbered 7, after V lost 5 bases and J lost 4 bases. Here the CDR3 DNA reads TGCAGTGCTCGGACAGGGGACCCCTCAGATACGCAGTATTTT. As protein: CSARTGDPSDTQYF.

This clonotype was observed a handful of times. The V and J genes are TRBV7-2 and TRBJ1-5; no clear D gene. From germline, CDR1 is SGHTA and CDR2 FQGNSA. This CDR3 contains 14 residues. The V gene lost 0 bases and the J gene lost 3 bases, with 6 bases spanning the gap. CDR3 protein: CASSLAGPNQPQHF. The CDR3 bases are TGTGCCAGCAGCTTAGCTGGGCCCAATCAGCCCCAGCATTTT.

This clonotype was counted only a few times. V usage is TRBV18 and J usage is TRBJ2-7; D is undetermined. With 1 base removed from V and 3 bases from J, the gap between germline ends came to 7 bases. Germline V gene sequence: CDR1 KGHSH, CDR2 LQKENI. This CDR3 region has 13 residues. In DNA form, the CDR3 reads TGTGCCAGCTCACCACTTGAGAACTACGAGCAGTACTTC. This gives the protein CASSPLENYEQYF.

This clonotype was found many times. CDR3 DNA: TGCAGTGCTCTAGTGGGCTCGTCCCCCTACGAGCAGTACTTC. Protein product: CSALVGSSPYEQYF. The chain combines TRBV20-1 with TRBJ2-7; D is unresolved. Germline V gene data show CDR1 as DFQATT and CDR2 as SNEGSKA (reference sequence). Trimming left V 5 bases short and J 2 bases short, with 16 bases between. The CDR3 contains 14 residues.

This clonotype was observed many times. This chain joins TRBV7-6 and TRBJ2-3; a weak D match, TRBD1 (5 bases). Trimming took 5 bases from V and 0 from J, leaving 15 bases between them. The germline V gene has CDR1 SGHVS and CDR2 FNYEAQ. The CDR3 totals 16 residues. CDR3 residues: CASSQTGPSSTDTQYF. CDR3 DNA sequence: TGTGCCAGCAGCCAAACAGGCCCCTCCAGCACAGATACGCAGTATTTT.

This clonotype showed up many times. V and J are TRBV5-1 and TRBJ2-7; 7 positions agree with TRBD2. V was pared by 6 bases and J by 6 bases, with 9 bases of the junction left unmatched. This CDR3 comprises 13 residues. Germline lookup yields CDR1 SGHRS and CDR2 YFSETQ. The CDR3 protein is CASTTTWGGEQYF. In DNA, the CDR3 is TGCGCCAGCACCACGACCTGGGGGGGCGAGCAGTACTTC.

This clonotype was recorded at least ten times. CDR3 protein: CASSLTGSNTGELFF. The CDR3 DNA reads as TGTGCCAGCAGTCTTACAGGATCGAACACCGGGGAGCTGTTTTTT. The J gene is TRBJ2-2, the V gene TRBV28, with TRBD1 as a possible D gene (5 bases). Per germline, CDR1 MDHEN and CDR2 SYDVKM. The ends were cut back, 5 bases at V and 0 bases at J, with 10 bases in the middle. CDR3 length equals 15 residues.

This clonotype was recorded many times. V and J are TRBV20-1 and TRBJ1-1; weak D call: TRBD1 (5 bases). The CDR3 extends over 14 amino acids. Per the germline V gene, CDR1 is DFQATT and CDR2 is SNEGSKA (reference sequence). V shed 3 bases and J shed 10 bases, with 21 bases lying between them. CDR3 sequence reads: CSARVLVGTMVAFF. As DNA, the CDR3 is TGCAGTGCTAGGGTATTGGTGGGGACCATGGTAGCTTTCTTT.

In DNA form, the CDR3 reads TGTGCCACCTCCCCGGGGACAGGGGGCAATGAGCAGTTCTTC. It translates to CATSPGTGGNEQFF. The V gene is TRBV27, the J gene TRBJ2-1; TRBD1 agrees at 11 bases. J gave up 6 bases and V 10 bases, and 8 bases lay outside the gene matches. Germline CDR1 MNHEY, CDR2 SMNVEV (reference sequence). The CDR3 has 14 residues.

This clonotype has at least ten counts. The rearrangement uses TRBV5-5 and TRBJ1-2; no firm D call. Germline CDR1 reads SGHKS; CDR2 reads YYEKEE (reference sequence). The V end lost 1 base, the J end lost 7 bases, and 8 bases lay between the germline ends. This CDR3 comprises 12 residues. CDR3 sequence: CASSLRVSGYTF. In DNA, the CDR3 is TGTGCCAGCAGCTTGAGGGTGTCTGGCTACACCTTC. Full variable domain (rest looked up from reference TRBV5-5 and TRBJ1-2): DAGVTQSPTHLIKTRGQQVTLRCSPISGHKSVSWYQQVLGQGPQFIFQYYEKEERGRGNFPDRFSARQFPNYSSELNVNALLLGDSALYLCASSLRVSGYTFGSGTRLTVV.

The chain joins TRBV7-9 to TRBJ1-1, with 7 bases aligning to TRBD1. Germline trimming cut 4 bases from V and 6 bases from J; bases unmatched to any gene: 17. The CDR3 sequence is 17 residues long. Germline V gives CDR1 SEHNR, CDR2 FQNEAQ (reference sequence). The CDR3 region is CASSSDDRAVPDPEAFF. CDR3 DNA sequence: TGTGCCAGCAGCTCCGACGACAGGGCAGTGCCGGACCCTGAAGCTTTCTTT.

This clonotype has a count of ten or more. The chain employs TRBV27 and TRBJ1-6, with D possibly being TRBD1 (6 bases). Germline V gene sequence: CDR1 MNHEY, CDR2 SMNVEV (reference sequence). V was pared by 9 bases and J by 7 bases, with 16 bases between. This CDR3 comprises 14 residues. The CDR3 DNA reads TGTGCCAGTTCGACAGGAGTCGGGAATTCACCCCTCCACTTT. This encodes CASSTGVGNSPLHF.

This clonotype has a handful of counts. The chain links TRBV4-3 to TRBJ1-1; no definite D call. This CDR3 is 16 amino acids long. Trimming removed 1 base from V and 2 bases from J, with 14 bases in between. Per the germline V gene, CDR1 is LGHNA and CDR2 is YSLEER. The CDR3 region is CASSQASQIQNTEAFF. The CDR3 nucleotides read TGCGCCAGCAGCCAAGCCAGTCAAATCCAAAACACTGAAGCTTTCTTT.

This clonotype was recorded many times. V and J are TRBV9 and TRBJ2-2; D could derive from TRBD1 or TRBD2 (5 bases each). This CDR3 is built from 13 residues. V was trimmed by 3 bases and J by 5 bases, leaving 8 bases between them. From germline, CDR1 is SGDLS and CDR2 YYNGEE. CDR3 nucleotide sequence: TGTGCCAGCAGCGGTGGGGGTACCGGGGAGCTGTTTTTT. As protein: CASSGGGTGELFF.

This clonotype was seen ten or more times. The chain employs TRBV6-2 or TRBV6-3 and TRBJ1-5, with a tentative D call TRBD1 (5 bases). Germline CDR1 MNHEY, CDR2 SVGEGT. The germline V and J ends were trimmed by 0 bases and 7 bases, with 10 bases remaining between them. The CDR3 consists of 14 residues. This CDR3 is CASSYSAGRQPQHF. CDR3 DNA: TGTGCCAGCAGTTACTCGGCAGGGAGGCAGCCCCAGCATTTT.

This clonotype was counted ten times or more. The genes are TRBV13 and TRBJ2-7, with D possibly TRBD2 on 6 matching bases. V lost 1 base and J lost 6, with 7 bases in between. The CDR3 runs 12 residues. The germline gives CDR1 PRHDT, CDR2 FYEKMQ (reference sequence). This chain's CDR3 is CASSLAGLEQYF. In DNA, the CDR3 is TGTGCCAGCAGCTTAGCGGGACTCGAGCAGTACTTC.

This clonotype was seen more than once but under ten times. DNA of the CDR3: TGCGCCAGCAGCCAAGGGACAGCAATCTATGGCTACACCTTC. Protein: CASSQGTAIYGYTF. This chain links TRBV4-1 with TRBJ1-2; possibly TRBD1 for D (6 bases). Trimming left V 1 base short and J 4 bases short, with 10 bases between. The CDR3 sequence is 14 residues long. CDR1 and CDR2 from the germline V gene are MGHRA and YSYEKL.

This clonotype appeared many times. The chain combines TRBV5-1 with TRBJ2-7; TRBD1 matches 8 bases. The CDR3 sequence is 16 residues long. Trimming took 4 bases from V and 5 from J; bases not matched to a gene: 14. Germline V lookup: CDR1 SGHRS, CDR2 YFSETQ. CDR3 nucleotide sequence: TGCGCCAGCAGCGCCCCCGCCGGACAGGGTAAGAACGAGCAGTACTTC. Its translation: CASSAPAGQGKNEQYF.

This clonotype came up many times. This chain links TRBV11-2 with TRBJ2-5, with D unresolved. CDR1 and CDR2 (germline): SGHAT, FQNNGV. The CDR3 spans 12 residues. Trimming left V 5 bases short and J 4 bases short, with 8 bases between. CDR3: CASSRNRETQYF. CDR3 in DNA: TGTGCCAGCAGCCGTAATAGAGAGACCCAGTACTTC.

This clonotype was observed at least ten times. The rearrangement joins TRBV7-9 to TRBJ1-1, with D perhaps TRBD1 (5 bases). CDR1 is SEHNR and CDR2 is FQNEAQ in the germline V gene (reference sequence). V shed 6 bases and J shed 7 bases, with 15 bases lying between them. CDR3 length equals 13 residues. The DNA for the CDR3 is TGTGCCAGCAGGGGAGGGGCCACTTTTGAAGCTTTCTTT. This codes for CASRGGATFEAFF.

This clonotype was counted at least ten times. The chain couples TRBV10-3 to TRBJ1-1; D possibly corresponds to TRBD1 (6 bases). Germline V gene sequence: CDR1 ENHRY, CDR2 SYGVKD. Deletions cut 5 bases from V and 0 bases from J, with 13 bases between. CDR3 length equals 15 residues. The CDR3 DNA reads as TGTGCCATCAGTCCGGGACACGTAATGAACACTGAAGCTTTCTTT. Translated: CAISPGHVMNTEAFF.

V is TRBV19 and J is TRBJ1-5, with D possibly matching TRBD1 (5 bases). The germline gives CDR1 LNHDA, CDR2 SQIVND (reference sequence). CDR3 size: 12 residues. Deletions cut 11 bases from V and 2 bases from J, with 10 bases between. CDR3: CAPRVGNQPQHF. DNA for the CDR3: TGTGCCCCCAGGGTGGGCAATCAGCCCCAGCATTTT.

This clonotype has at least ten counts. This chain uses TRBV20-1 with TRBJ1-1; D unresolved. V lost 0 bases and J 7 bases, leaving 12 bases between the germline ends. CDR3 length equals 13 residues. Germline-derived CDR1 and CDR2 are DFQATT and SNEGSKA (reference sequence). The CDR3 sequence: CSARERGGIEAFF. The CDR3 nucleotides read TGCAGTGCTAGAGAGAGAGGCGGGATTGAAGCTTTCTTT.

This clonotype showed up many times. The gene calls are TRBV29-1 and TRBJ2-3, with 8 nucleotides matching TRBD2. The CDR3 runs to 14 residues. The germline V gene has CDR1 SQVTM and CDR2 ANQGSEA. The V gene end was trimmed by 2 bases and the J gene end by 4 bases; junction bases not matched to a gene: 5. In nucleotides, the CDR3 is TGCAGCGTTGAAACGGGAGGGCCACCAGATACGCAGTATTTT. It codes for CSVETGGPPDTQYF.

This clonotype was detected ten times or more. DNA of the CDR3: TGTGCCAGCTGTGGTCGGGAAAAACTGTTTTTT. Translating gives CASCGREKLFF. The V call is TRBV12-3 or TRBV12-4, the J call TRBJ1-4, with D hard to call. The V and J ends lost 8 bases and 8 bases respectively, with 9 bases between them. The CDR3 has 11 amino acids.

This clonotype was detected a few times. The chain carries TRBV12-3 or TRBV12-4 and TRBJ2-5, with no clear D. The CDR3 has 12 amino acids. V lost 4 bases to trimming and J lost 5 bases, with 8 bases between them. CDR3 residues: CASSSPWETQYF. CDR3 in DNA: TGTGCCAGCAGTTCGCCGTGGGAGACCCAGTACTTC.

The gene calls are TRBV20-1 and TRBJ2-7; no clear D. The germline CDR1 and CDR2 sequences are DFQATT and SNEGSKA (reference sequence). The CDR3 is 15 amino acids. Trimming cost V 3 bases and J 0 bases, with 15 bases left between them. DNA for the CDR3: TGCAGTGCTAGGCTTTCTGGGTCTGGCTCCTACGAGCAGTACTTC. This gives the protein CSARLSGSGSYEQYF.

This clonotype was counted ten times or more. This rearrangement joins TRBV4-2 to TRBJ2-3; D not certain. The CDR3 extends over 15 amino acids. The V end lost 0 bases, the J end lost 4 bases, and 11 bases lay between the germline ends. Germline CDR1 is LGHNA and CDR2 is YNFKEQ. In DNA, the CDR3 is TGTGCCAGCAGCCAAGACCTAGAAAGCCCAGATACGCAGTATTTT. This encodes CASSQDLESPDTQYF.